This entry lists 24 T cell receptor beta chains sequenced from one sample in a study of human T cells and chemical hapten exposure. Time point here: patch test 3, about 24 weeks after DPC sensitization. This sample's treatment: therapeutic diphenylcyclopropenone sensitization with weekly scalp DPC. TCRdb recomputed calls from the RACE reads with MiXCR, one row per CDR3 protein. Altogether 150,000 to 200,000 distinct CDR3 sequences are present, about 27% being singletons, with the ten largest covering under 2.5%. The sample was whole blood, taken in connection with sensitization to the hapten diphenylcyclopropenone (DPC). The origin of the receptors is a woman between 18 and 29 years old with alopecia areata. Some clones in this sample may be carry-over from other donors' samples.

This clonotype was detected a few times. The chain recombines TRBV24-1 with TRBJ2-3; TRBD2 matches 14 bases. Germline V gene data show CDR1 as KGHDR and CDR2 as SFDVKD. Trimming took 3 bases from V and 5 from J; bases not matched to a gene: 3. There are 16 residues in the CDR3. CDR3: CATSDPGTSGGDTQYF. The DNA of the CDR3 is TGTGCCACCAGTGATCCCGGGACTAGCGGGGGAGATACGCAGTATTTT.

This clonotype was seen ten or more times. The chain links TRBV6-2 or TRBV6-3 to TRBJ2-1; no clear D gene. The CDR3 totals 10 residues. Germline CDR1 is MNHEY and CDR2 is SVGEGT. V dropped 6 bases and J dropped 5 bases, with 2 bases sitting between them. CDR3 in amino acids: CASRNNEQFF. In DNA form, the CDR3 reads TGTGCCAGCAGGAACAATGAGCAGTTCTTC.

This chain uses TRBV2 with TRBJ2-5, with D uncertain. Between the trimmed V and J ends, which lost 7 bases and 1 base, there was a span of 16 bases. The CDR3 has 15 amino acids. Germline CDR1 is SNHLY and CDR2 is FYNNEI. CDR3 amino acids: CASIDLMGIQETQYF. As DNA, the CDR3 is TGTGCCAGCATCGACTTGATGGGGATCCAAGAGACCCAGTACTTC.

This chain links TRBV6-2 or TRBV6-3 with TRBJ2-3; perhaps TRBD2 as D (6 bases). Deletions cut 6 bases from V and 2 bases from J, with 12 bases between. Germline V gene data show CDR1 as MNHEY and CDR2 as SVGEGT. The CDR3 has 14 amino acids. The chain's CDR3 is CASSPGRYTDTQYF. The CDR3 DNA follows: TGTGCCAGCAGCCCAGGGAGGTACACAGATACGCAGTATTTT.

This clonotype has only a few counts. V is TRBV7-9 and J is TRBJ1-5, with D perhaps TRBD1 (5 bases). The germline V and J ends were trimmed by 5 bases and 1 base, with 9 bases remaining between them. Germline V gene lookup returns CDR1 SEHNR and CDR2 FQNEAQ (reference sequence). The CDR3 has 14 residues. CDR3 protein: CASSQRQSNQPQHF. CDR3 in DNA: TGTGCCAGCAGCCAGCGACAGAGCAATCAGCCCCAGCATTTT.

The V gene is TRBV6-5, the J gene TRBJ2-1; 8 positions match TRBD1. Unmatched junction bases numbered 3, after V lost 2 bases and J lost 3 bases. This CDR3 comprises 15 residues. Germline-derived CDR1 and CDR2 are MNHEY and SVGAGI. The CDR3, as DNA: TGTGCCAGCAGTTACAACGACAGGGGCTACAATGAGCAGTTCTTC. It encodes CASSYNDRGYNEQFF.

The chain couples TRBV5-4 to TRBJ1-6; D is perhaps TRBD1 (5 bases). V shed 2 bases and J shed 0 bases, with 9 bases lying between them. The CDR3 has 16 amino acids. CDR1 and CDR2 from the germline V gene are SGHNT and YYREEE (reference sequence). CDR3 loop: CASSFGGSSYNSPLHF. CDR3 bases: TGTGCCAGCAGCTTCGGGGGAAGCTCCTATAATTCACCCCTCCACTTT.

V and J are TRBV24-1 and TRBJ1-1; D not certain. Per the germline V gene, CDR1 is KGHDR and CDR2 is SFDVKD. This CDR3 is built from 12 residues. V dropped 7 bases and J dropped 0 bases, with 5 bases sitting between them. CDR3 sequence: CATRGLNTEAFF. The CDR3 DNA reads as TGTGCCACCAGAGGGTTGAACACTGAAGCTTTCTTT.

This clonotype was detected a few times. This chain joins TRBV12-3 or TRBV12-4 and TRBJ2-2; D unresolved. The CDR3 runs 12 residues. V shed 4 bases and J shed 4 bases, with 4 bases lying between them. The CDR3 spells CASSSGTGELFF. The DNA for the CDR3 is TGTGCCAGCAGTTCGGGCACCGGGGAGCTGTTTTTT.

In DNA, the CDR3 is TGTGCCAGCAGAGAAGACTTAGCGTCCACTGAAGCTTTCTTT. Residues: CASREDLASTEAFF. The chain links TRBV7-3 to TRBJ1-1; no clear D. The CDR3 extends over 14 amino acids. With 6 bases removed from V and 4 bases from J, the gap between germline ends came to 15 bases. Germline CDR1 SGHTA, CDR2 FQGTGA.

This clonotype was detected only a few times. This sequence joins TRBV2 and TRBJ2-1; no clear D. Germline lookup yields CDR1 SNHLY and CDR2 FYNNEI. CDR3 length equals 10 residues. V lost 8 bases to trimming and J lost 7 bases, with 6 bases between them. DNA for the CDR3: TGTGCCAGCTACGGGAATGAGCAGTTCTTC. Its protein product is CASYGNEQFF.

This clonotype has only a few counts. The chain couples TRBV29-1 to TRBJ2-5; TRBD1 or TRBD2 may be the D gene (5 bases each). Germline CDR1 reads SQVTM; CDR2 reads ANQGSEA. The CDR3 runs to 14 residues. V shed 3 bases and J shed 1 base, with 12 bases lying between them. Here the CDR3 reads CSVDGTGLQETQYF. The CDR3 coding sequence is TGCAGCGTTGACGGTACGGGGCTCCAAGAGACCCAGTACTTC.

This rearrangement joins TRBV12-3 or TRBV12-4 to TRBJ2-7; TRBD1 or TRBD2 may be the D gene (6 bases each). V shed 6 bases and J shed 0 bases, with 30 bases lying between them. CDR3 length: 20 residues. CDR3 DNA: TGTGCCAGCAGCCCTGGGTTTGGGATCGGGGGCCCTCAAGACTCCTACGAGCAGTACTTC. Protein: CASSPGFGIGGPQDSYEQYF.

The chain is built from TRBV7-9 and TRBJ1-2, with D hard to call. CDR3 length: 12 amino acids. Germline V gene sequence: CDR1 SEHNR, CDR2 FQNEAQ (reference sequence). V gave up 0 bases and J gave up 8 bases, with 7 bases separating them. CDR3 DNA: TGTGCCAGCAGCTTAGCAGGGCCCGGCTACACCTTC. Its translation is CASSLAGPGYTF.

This rearrangement joins TRBV5-4 to TRBJ2-1; possibly TRBD1 or TRBD2 for D (5 bases each). The V gene's germline CDR1 is SGHNT and CDR2 YYREEE (reference sequence). V was clipped by 6 bases and J by 5 bases, with 15 bases between them. CDR3 length: 14 residues. The CDR3 loop reads CASTRDPPHNEQFF. CDR3 coding DNA: TGTGCCAGCACCCGGGACCCTCCACACAATGAGCAGTTCTTC.

V is TRBV9 and J is TRBJ2-5, with D perhaps given as TRBD1 or TRBD2 (5 bases each). The CDR3 is made up of 16 amino acids. Trimming left V 4 bases short and J 4 bases short, with 20 bases between. Germline V lookup: CDR1 SGDLS, CDR2 YYNGEE. Here the CDR3 DNA reads TGTGCCAGCAGCCCAAGCAGTAACAGGCGGGCAGAGACCCAGTACTTC. It specifies CASSPSSNRRAETQYF.

The chain joins TRBV6-6 to TRBJ2-1, with 11 bases matching TRBD2. Germline lookup yields CDR1 MNHNY and CDR2 SVGAGI (reference sequence). The V gene end was trimmed by 3 bases and the J gene end by 5 bases; junction bases not matched to a gene: 0. The CDR3 is made up of 14 amino acids. In nucleotides, the CDR3 is TGTGCCAGCAGTTATAGCGGGAGGGACAATGAGCAGTTCTTC. Translation: CASSYSGRDNEQFF.

Many counts were recorded for this clonotype. The chain carries TRBV7-9 and TRBJ2-6; 7 bases are shared with TRBD1. The germline V gene has CDR1 SEHNR and CDR2 FQNEAQ (reference sequence). The trim removed 3 bases at V and 2 bases at J, leaving 1 base unmatched. The CDR3 runs to 15 residues. The CDR3 DNA reads TGTGCCAGCAGCTTGACAGGGACTGGGGCCAACGTCCTGACTTTC. Translated, it gives CASSLTGTGANVLTF.

This clonotype has only a few counts. The chain combines TRBV7-3 with TRBJ2-2, with 8 bases identical to TRBD1. V dropped 5 bases and J dropped 6; count of bases not matched to a gene: 8. Germline CDR1 is SGHTA and CDR2 is FQGTGA. The CDR3 spans 15 residues. The CDR3 protein is CASSRGTGSSGELFF. DNA for the CDR3: TGTGCCAGCAGCCGGGGGACAGGCTCCTCCGGGGAGCTGTTTTTT.

This clonotype has a handful of counts. The chain uses TRBV20-1 and TRBJ2-7, with D perhaps TRBD2 (5 bases). Between the trimmed V and J ends, which lost 1 base and 3 bases, there was a span of 13 bases. The CDR3 is made up of 14 amino acids. Germline V gene sequence: CDR1 DFQATT, CDR2 SNEGSKA (reference sequence). CDR3 residues: CSARGQLDGYEQYF. The CDR3, as DNA: TGCAGTGCTAGAGGCCAACTAGACGGCTACGAGCAGTACTTC.

This clonotype was recorded at least ten times. The J gene is TRBJ1-6, the V gene TRBV4-3; weak D call: TRBD1 (6 bases). Germline loops: CDR1 LGHNA, CDR2 YSLEER. Trimming cost V 3 bases and J 6 bases, with 15 bases left between them. This CDR3 spans 16 amino acids. The CDR3 region has the DNA TGCGCCAGCAGCCAGAACAGGGCCCGGGGTAATTCACCCCTCCACTTT. It is translated as CASSQNRARGNSPLHF.

This clonotype has a single count. V gene TRBV6-2 or TRBV6-3 combines with J gene TRBJ2-3; 8 positions match TRBD2. The germline gives CDR1 MNHEY, CDR2 SVGEGT. The CDR3 totals 14 residues. Trimming cost V 7 bases and J 2 bases; bases outside gene matches: 5. This CDR3 reads CASTGGLVTDTQYF. The CDR3 bases are TGTGCCAGCACGGGGGGGTTGGTCACAGATACGCAGTATTTT.

The rearrangement uses TRBV28 and TRBJ2-7; 7 nucleotides match TRBD1. CDR1 and CDR2 (germline): MDHEN, SYDVKM. The CDR3 runs to 15 residues. After removal of 5 bases from V and 1 base from J, the junction contained 8 bases not matched to a gene. The CDR3 protein is CASSAYGTASYEQYF. CDR3 coding DNA: TGTGCCAGCAGTGCTTACGGGACAGCTTCCTACGAGCAGTACTTC. Supplemented by reference TRBV28 and TRBJ2-7, the full variable domain reads DVKVTQSSRYLVKRTGEKVFLECVQDMDHENMFWYRQDPGLGLRLIYFSYDVKMKEKGDIPEGYSVSREKKERFSLILESASTNQTSMYLCASSAYGTASYEQYFGPGTRLTVT.

This clonotype was found a few times. V usage is TRBV20-1 and J usage is TRBJ2-5, with 7 bases that match TRBD1. The CDR3 consists of 13 residues. V was pared by 5 bases and J by 7 bases, with 10 bases of the junction left unmatched. The germline gives CDR1 DFQATT, CDR2 SNEGSKA (reference sequence). In DNA form, the CDR3 reads TGCAGTGCTCCCGACAGGGCCGGAGCGACCCAGTACTTC. Protein product: CSAPDRAGATQYF.